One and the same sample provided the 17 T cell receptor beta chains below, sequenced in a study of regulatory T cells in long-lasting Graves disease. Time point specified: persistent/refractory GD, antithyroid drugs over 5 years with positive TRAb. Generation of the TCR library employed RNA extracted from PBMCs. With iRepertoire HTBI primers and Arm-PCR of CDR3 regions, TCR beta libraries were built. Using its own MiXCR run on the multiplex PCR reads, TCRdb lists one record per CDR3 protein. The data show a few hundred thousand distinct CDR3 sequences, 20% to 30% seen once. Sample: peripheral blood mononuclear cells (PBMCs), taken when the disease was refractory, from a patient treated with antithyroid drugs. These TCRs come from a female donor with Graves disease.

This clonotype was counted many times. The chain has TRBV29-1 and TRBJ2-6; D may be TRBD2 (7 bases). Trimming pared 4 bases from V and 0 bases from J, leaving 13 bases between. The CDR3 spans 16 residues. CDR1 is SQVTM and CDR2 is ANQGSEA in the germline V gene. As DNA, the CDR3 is TGCAGCGTTGGTCGGGGGGCGAACTCTGGGGCCAACGTCCTGACTTTC. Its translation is CSVGRGANSGANVLTF.

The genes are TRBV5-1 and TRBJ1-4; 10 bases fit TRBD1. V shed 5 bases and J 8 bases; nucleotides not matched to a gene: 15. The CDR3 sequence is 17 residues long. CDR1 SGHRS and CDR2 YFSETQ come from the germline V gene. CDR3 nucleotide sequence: TGCGCCAGCAGAAGCGGGACAGGGGTTCTTAGGGGGGAAAAACTGTTTTTT. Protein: CASRSGTGVLRGEKLFF.

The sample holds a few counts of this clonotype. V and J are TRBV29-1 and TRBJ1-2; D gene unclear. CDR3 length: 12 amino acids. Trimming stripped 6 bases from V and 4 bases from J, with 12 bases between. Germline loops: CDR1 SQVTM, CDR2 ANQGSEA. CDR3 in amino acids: CSVELRTYGYTF. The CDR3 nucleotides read TGCAGCGTGGAACTCAGGACCTATGGCTACACCTTC.

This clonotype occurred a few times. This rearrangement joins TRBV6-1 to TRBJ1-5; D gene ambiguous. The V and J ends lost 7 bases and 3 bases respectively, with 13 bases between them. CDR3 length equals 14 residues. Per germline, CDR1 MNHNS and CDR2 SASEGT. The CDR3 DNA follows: TGTGCCAGCATCGGGCAGGCCGCCAATCAGCCCCAGCATTTT. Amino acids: CASIGQAANQPQHF.

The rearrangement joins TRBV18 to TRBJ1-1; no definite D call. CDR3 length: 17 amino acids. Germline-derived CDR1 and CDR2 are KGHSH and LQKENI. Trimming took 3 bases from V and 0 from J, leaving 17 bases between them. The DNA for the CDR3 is TGTGCCAGCTCACCCCTACCCTTAACGGCAATGAACACTGAAGCTTTCTTT. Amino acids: CASSPLPLTAMNTEAFF.

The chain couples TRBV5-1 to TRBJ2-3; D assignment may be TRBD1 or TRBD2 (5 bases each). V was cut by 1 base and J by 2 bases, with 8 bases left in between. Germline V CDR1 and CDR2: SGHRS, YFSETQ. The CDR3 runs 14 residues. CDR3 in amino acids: CASSLRDHTDTQYF. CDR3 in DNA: TGCGCCAGCAGCTTGAGGGACCACACAGATACGCAGTATTTT. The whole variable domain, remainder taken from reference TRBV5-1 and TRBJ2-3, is KAGVTQTPRYLIKTRGQQVTLSCSPISGHRSVSWYQQTPGQGLQFLFEYFSETQRNKGNFPGRFSGRQFSNSRSEMNVSTLELGDSALYLCASSLRDHTDTQYFGPGTRLTVL.

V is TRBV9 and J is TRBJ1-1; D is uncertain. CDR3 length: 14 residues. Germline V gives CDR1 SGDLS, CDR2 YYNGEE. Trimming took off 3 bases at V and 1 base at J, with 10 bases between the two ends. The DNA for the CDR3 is TGTGCCAGCAGCGCCACCTCTAAGAACACTGAAGCTTTCTTT. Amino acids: CASSATSKNTEAFF.

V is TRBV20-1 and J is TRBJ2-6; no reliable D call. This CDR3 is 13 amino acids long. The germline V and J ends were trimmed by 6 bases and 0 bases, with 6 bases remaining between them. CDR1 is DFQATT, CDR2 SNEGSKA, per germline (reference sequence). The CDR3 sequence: CSAKDSGANVLTF. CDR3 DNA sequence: TGCAGTGCCAAAGACTCTGGGGCCAACGTCCTGACTTTC.

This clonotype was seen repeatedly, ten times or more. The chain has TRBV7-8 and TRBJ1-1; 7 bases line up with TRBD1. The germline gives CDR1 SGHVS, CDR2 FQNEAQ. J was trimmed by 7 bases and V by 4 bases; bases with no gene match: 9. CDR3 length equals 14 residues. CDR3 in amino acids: CASSYEGAFGEAFF. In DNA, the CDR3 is TGTGCCAGCAGCTATGAGGGGGCTTTCGGTGAAGCTTTCTTT.

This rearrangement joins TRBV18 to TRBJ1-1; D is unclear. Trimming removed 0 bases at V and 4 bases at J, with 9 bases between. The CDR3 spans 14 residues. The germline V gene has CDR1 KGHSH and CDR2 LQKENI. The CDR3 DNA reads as TGTGCCAGCTCACCACCGTCCCGGGCCACTGAAGCTTTCTTT. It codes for CASSPPSRATEAFF.

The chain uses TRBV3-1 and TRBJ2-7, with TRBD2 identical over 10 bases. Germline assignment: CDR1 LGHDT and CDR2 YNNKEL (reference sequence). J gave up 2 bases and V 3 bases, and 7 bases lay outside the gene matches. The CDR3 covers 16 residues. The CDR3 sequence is CASSHTGLAPTYEQYF. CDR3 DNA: TGTGCCAGCAGCCATACGGGACTAGCGCCGACCTACGAGCAGTACTTC.

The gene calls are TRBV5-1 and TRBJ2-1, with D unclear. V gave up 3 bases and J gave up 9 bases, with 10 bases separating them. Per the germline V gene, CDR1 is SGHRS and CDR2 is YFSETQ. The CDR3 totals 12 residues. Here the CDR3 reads CASSSPMSEQFF. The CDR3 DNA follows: TGCGCCAGCAGCTCCCCTATGAGTGAGCAGTTCTTC.

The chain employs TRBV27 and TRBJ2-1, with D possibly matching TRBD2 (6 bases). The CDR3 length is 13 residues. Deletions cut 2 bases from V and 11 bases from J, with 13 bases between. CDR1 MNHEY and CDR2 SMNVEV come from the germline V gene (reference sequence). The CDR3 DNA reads TGTGCCAGCAGTTTAACCCGCGGGGAGAAGCAGTTCTTC. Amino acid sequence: CASSLTRGEKQFF.

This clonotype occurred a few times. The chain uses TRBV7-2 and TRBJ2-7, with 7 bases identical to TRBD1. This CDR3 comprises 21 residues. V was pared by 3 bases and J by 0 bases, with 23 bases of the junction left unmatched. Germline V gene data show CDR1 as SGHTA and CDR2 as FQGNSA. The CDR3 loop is CASSFPYTVKQKDRTSYEQYF. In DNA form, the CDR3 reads TGTGCCAGCAGCTTCCCGTATACGGTGAAACAAAAGGACAGGACCTCCTACGAGCAGTACTTC.

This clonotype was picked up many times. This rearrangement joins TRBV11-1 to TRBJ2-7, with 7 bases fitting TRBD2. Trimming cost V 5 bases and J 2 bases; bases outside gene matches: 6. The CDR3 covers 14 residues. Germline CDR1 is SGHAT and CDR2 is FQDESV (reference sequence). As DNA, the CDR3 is TGTGCCAGCAGCCAGACTAGCCCAACCTACGAGCAGTACTTC. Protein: CASSQTSPTYEQYF. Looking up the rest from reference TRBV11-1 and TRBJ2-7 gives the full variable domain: EAEVAQSPRYKITEKSQAVAFWCDPISGHATLYWYRQILGQGPELLVQFQDESVVDDSQLPKDRFSAERLKGVDSTLKIQPAELGDSAMYLCASSQTSPTYEQYFGPGTRLTVT.

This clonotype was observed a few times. This CDR3 reads CASSREVRDEQYF. Written as DNA, the CDR3 is TGTGCCAGCAGCCGCGAGGTTAGGGACGAGCAGTACTTC. The chain uses TRBV13 and TRBJ2-7; D is unclear. V was cut by 5 bases and J by 5 bases, with 13 bases left in between. The germline V gene encodes CDR1 PRHDT and CDR2 FYEKMQ (reference sequence). The CDR3 totals 13 residues.

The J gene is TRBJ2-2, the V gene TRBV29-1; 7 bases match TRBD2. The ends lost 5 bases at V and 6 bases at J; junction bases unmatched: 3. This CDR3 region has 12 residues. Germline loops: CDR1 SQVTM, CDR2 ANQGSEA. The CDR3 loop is CSVLREAGELFF. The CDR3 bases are TGCAGCGTTCTCCGGGAGGCCGGGGAGCTGTTTTTT.